These 19 T cell receptor beta chains share one sample of origin, sequenced in a study of blood T cells in healthy people across ages. A J-beta primer mix and a sample-barcoded 5' primer were used in a second PCR of roughly 6 to 11 cycles. Using its own MiXCR run on the 5' RACE reads, TCRdb lists one record per CDR3 protein. The sample shows about 1,800,000 distinct CDR3 sequences, 28% of them seen only once. The sample was blood. The receptors here all came from a young woman in good health.

The chain carries TRBV2 and TRBJ1-2, with D possibly matching TRBD1 (5 bases). The CDR3 contains 13 residues. Germline CDR1 is SNHLY and CDR2 is FYNNEI. The V end lost 6 bases, the J end lost 2 bases, and 10 bases lay between the germline ends. The CDR3 protein is CASRARVNYGYTF. DNA of the CDR3: TGTGCCAGCAGGGCCAGGGTCAACTATGGCTACACCTTC.

The chain joins TRBV3-1 to TRBJ2-5, with D perhaps given as TRBD1 or TRBD2 (5 bases each). Germline CDR1 is LGHDT and CDR2 is YNNKEL (reference sequence). The ends were cut back, 3 bases at V and 10 bases at J, with 18 bases in the middle. The CDR3 has 14 residues. The CDR3 nucleotides read TGTGCCAGCAGCCACCACCGGGACGTGGGGGACCAGTACTTC. Translating gives CASSHHRDVGDQYF.

Comment on this clonotype: A much larger clone lies one base from this, so it may be a read error. This rearrangement joins TRBV3-1 to TRBJ1-1; a possible D gene is TRBD1 (6 bases). Trimming cost V 2 bases and J 11 bases, with 18 bases left between them. CDR1 is LGHDT, CDR2 YNNKEL, per germline (reference sequence). The CDR3 contains 14 residues. The CDR3 sequence: CASSQIGGGPLAFF. CDR3 nucleotide sequence: TGTGCCAGCAGCCAAATCGGGGGGGGCCCCCTGGCTTTCTTT.

This clonotype turned up a few times. The chain employs TRBV6-5 and TRBJ2-5; tentative D call: TRBD2 (7 bases). Trimming removed 7 bases from V and 5 bases from J, with 20 bases in between. This CDR3 is 15 amino acids long. Germline V gene lookup returns CDR1 MNHEY and CDR2 SVGAGI. The CDR3 nucleotides are TGTGCCAGCATGAGGGGGGGGTCTCGTCGCGAGACCCAGTACTTC. It codes for CASMRGGSRRETQYF.

Comment on this clonotype: A much larger clone differs by one base, so this may be a read error. The chain uses TRBV6-1 and TRBJ2-3, with 14 bases that match TRBD2. The germline CDR1 and CDR2 sequences are MNHNS and SASEGT. The CDR3 is 17 residues long. In DNA form, the CDR3 reads TGTGCCTGCAGTCGGCAGGGACTAGCGGGAGCCACAGATACGCAGTATTTT. This codes for CACSRQGLAGATDTQYF.

V gene TRBV5-1 combines with J gene TRBJ2-1, with D possibly matching TRBD2 (6 bases). Germline assignment: CDR1 SGHRS and CDR2 YFSETQ. The CDR3 loop spans 15 amino acids. Trimming removed 3 bases at V and 12 bases at J, with 22 bases between. CDR3 sequence (DNA): TGCGCCAGCAGCTACCGAGCAGGACTACTTGGTGGGCAGTTCTTC. Translating gives CASSYRAGLLGGQFF.

The genes are TRBV9 and TRBJ1-2, with D maybe TRBD1 (6 bases). The V and J ends lost 3 bases and 5 bases respectively, with 20 bases between them. Germline V gene sequence: CDR1 SGDLS, CDR2 YYNGEE. CDR3 length: 16 residues. This chain's CDR3 is CASSDDPGQGDYGYTF. CDR3 DNA: TGTGCCAGCAGCGACGACCCGGGACAAGGAGATTATGGCTACACCTTC.

This clonotype was counted a few times. The V and J genes are TRBV12-3 or TRBV12-4 and TRBJ2-5; 8 nucleotides match TRBD2. V shed 6 bases and J 0 bases; nucleotides not matched to a gene: 3. The CDR3 runs 14 residues. The CDR3 DNA follows: TGTGCCAGCAGGAAACTAGCGGACCAAGAGACCCAGTACTTC. Residues: CASRKLADQETQYF.

Only a few counts were recorded for this clonotype. A much larger clonotype is one base distant, so this may be a read error. The rearrangement joins TRBV29-1 to TRBJ2-7; D is perhaps TRBD1 or TRBD2 (6 bases each). Germline V gene data show CDR1 as SQVTM and CDR2 as ANQGSEA. Trimming left V 4 bases short and J 6 bases short, with 19 bases between. This CDR3 spans 14 amino acids. CDR3 sequence reads: CSVARDWGRGEQYF. CDR3 bases: TGCAGCGTTGCTAGGGACTGGGGGCGAGGCGAGCAGTACTTC.

V usage is TRBV2 and J usage is TRBJ1-2; tentatively, D is TRBD1 (6 bases). CDR1 and CDR2 (germline): SNHLY, FYNNEI. The CDR3 is 13 residues long. V was shortened by 6 bases and J by 8 bases, with 16 bases between the two germline ends. CDR3 loop: CASRASRGGGYTF. CDR3 DNA sequence: TGTGCCAGCAGAGCGAGCAGGGGAGGGGGCTACACCTTC.

Comments on this clonotype: This may be a read error, as it is one base from a much larger clone. CDR3 protein: CASSYFGELFF. The CDR3 DNA reads as TGTGCCAGCAGTTACTTCGGGGAGCTGTTTTTT. The chain carries TRBV6-5 and TRBJ2-2; D call uncertain. The CDR3 is 11 residues long. Deletions cut 1 base from V and 7 bases from J, with 1 base between. CDR1 and CDR2 (germline): MNHEY, SVGAGI.

This clonotype was detected a few times. The chain employs TRBV20-1 and TRBJ2-1; TRBD2 matches at 13 bases. V lost 4 bases, J lost 12 bases, and 6 bases stayed unmatched. The germline gives CDR1 DFQATT, CDR2 SNEGSKA (reference sequence). The CDR3 has 13 residues. The CDR3 sequence: CSATEGLAGRQFF. The DNA of the CDR3 is TGCAGTGCTACCGAGGGACTAGCGGGGCGGCAGTTCTTC.

This clonotype was found a few times. This may come from a read error, since a much larger clone is one base off. The rearrangement links TRBV29-1 to TRBJ2-4; the D gene is possibly TRBD2 (6 bases). The J call may be mistaken, given a closer DNA end match to TRBJ2-7. Per the germline V gene, CDR1 is SQVTM and CDR2 is ANQGSEA. There are 14 residues in the CDR3. The DNA for the CDR3 is TGCAGCGTTGATTTGGAGCGGGCGGGATACGAGCAGTACTTC. Encoded protein: CSVDLERAGYEQYF.

The J gene is TRBJ2-5, the V gene TRBV7-2, with D perhaps being TRBD1 or TRBD2 (5 bases each). There are 14 residues in the CDR3. Per germline, CDR1 SGHTA and CDR2 FQGNSA. The V end lost 5 bases, the J end lost 11 bases, and 21 bases lay between the germline ends. The CDR3 region is CASSREAADNEQYF. CDR3 coding DNA: TGTGCCAGCAGCCGGGAAGCTGCGGACAATGAGCAGTACTTC.

V gene TRBV20-1 combines with J gene TRBJ2-1; 9 bases agree with TRBD1. The germline V gene has CDR1 DFQATT and CDR2 SNEGSKA (reference sequence). This CDR3 is built from 13 residues. The V segment lost 5 bases and the J segment 8 bases; nucleotides outside the gene matches: 7. The CDR3 region is CSASDRGIHEQFF. The DNA of the CDR3 is TGCAGTGCTTCGGACAGGGGTATCCATGAGCAGTTCTTC.

This clonotype has at least ten counts. The chain combines TRBV7-9 with TRBJ1-2; D gene ambiguous. V lost 3 bases, J lost 6 bases, and 14 bases lay in between. The germline V gene encodes CDR1 SEHNR and CDR2 FQNEAQ (reference sequence). The CDR3 runs 14 residues. The CDR3, as DNA: TGTGCCAGCAGCTTCCGAGTCCCCCGCGATGGCTACACCTTC. Amino acid sequence: CASSFRVPRDGYTF.

The CDR3 reads CASSVGQGADYTF. In DNA, the CDR3 is TGCGCCAGCAGCGTCGGACAGGGGGCTGACTACACCTTC. This chain connects TRBV5-1 to TRBJ1-2, with 11 nucleotides matching TRBD1. The CDR3 runs 13 residues. J gave up 10 bases and V 4 bases, and 6 bases lay outside the gene matches. Germline values: CDR1 SGHRS, CDR2 YFSETQ.

About this clonotype itself: A much larger clone sits a single nucleotide away, making a read error possible. The genes are TRBV28 and TRBJ2-5; 8 bases are a match to TRBD1. In germline, CDR1 is MDHEN, CDR2 SYDVKM. The CDR3 length is 16 residues. The ends lost 5 bases at V and 4 bases at J; junction bases unmatched: 12. CDR3 nucleotide sequence: TGTGCCAGCAGTAAATGGACAGGGTTGGGTGGAGAGACCCAGTACTTC. This encodes CASSKWTGLGGETQYF.

The chain is built from TRBV2 and TRBJ2-1; D call uncertain. V lost 1 base and J lost 10, with 8 bases in between. From germline, CDR1 is SNHLY and CDR2 FYNNEI. The CDR3 is 12 residues long. The CDR3 DNA reads as TGTGCCAGCAGTGAAGATTTGACAGAGCAGTTCTTC. It encodes CASSEDLTEQFF. Variable domain in full (rest from reference TRBV2 and TRBJ2-1): EPEVTQTPSHQVTQMGQEVILRCVPISNHLYFYWYRQILGQKVEFLVSFYNNEISEKSEIFDDQFSVERPDGSNFTLKIRSTKLEDSAMYFCASSEDLTEQFFGPGTRLTVL.